This entry describes one TCR beta chain. Its antigen is not identified. V was clipped by 0 bases and J by 4 bases; unmatched bases: 7. Germline values: CDR1 SGHNT, CDR2 YYREEE (reference sequence). The CDR3 sequence is 16 residues long. This sample stems from a study of cytomegalovirus exposure and HLA in healthy donors. Overall study context: Unique TCRs numbering some 80 million, obtained from HLA-typed donors, made up an early data release. The study's findings and limits: Usually a TCR sequence was rare, but some public TCRs were found in many donors. There were some V segments, including TRBV6-2 and TRBV6-3, excluded as indistinguishable.

It was with 60 Vbeta and 13 Jbeta primers that the PCR ran. Only in-frame clones appear in the TCRdb table, and some are missing; sequencing was by immunoSEQ multiplex PCR. In the table there are about 54,000 clones, around 78% of which are singletons. This clonotype was sampled from a female donor in good health and CMV-seronegative. Sequences were obtained from PBMCs. This sequence joins TRBV5-4 and TRBJ2-3; TRBD1 matches 8 bases. This chain's CDR3 is CASSLGNRGEADTQYF. The CDR3 DNA is TGTGCCAGCAGCTTGGGAAACAGGGGGGAGGCAGATACGCAGTATTTT.